This TCR beta chain was identified during a study of cytomegalovirus exposure and HLA in healthy donors. Study outcomes and limitations: While the bulk of TCR sequences proved rare, some public TCRs turned up in many donors. HLA alleles showed associations with about 17,000 TCR beta sequences in a later analysis, at a 0.05 false discovery rate.

The length of the CDR3 is 12 residues. V lost 6 bases and J 2 bases, leaving 4 bases between the germline ends. The germline gives CDR1 SNHLY, CDR2 FYNNEI. About this clone: No antigen is known for it.

Amplification used 60 Vbeta primers and 13 Jbeta primers. TCRdb keeps only in-frame clones here, not all; method: immunoSEQ multiplex PCR. The sample includes 200,000 to 250,000 clones, approximately 70% of them seen just once. This TCR came from a woman under 40 in good health and CMV-seronegative. The sequenced material came from PBMCs. The gene calls are TRBV2 and TRBJ2-2; D is undetermined. Here the CDR3 DNA reads TGTGCCAGCAGCACTAACACCGGGGAGCTGTTTTTT. Amino acids: CASSTNTGELFF.